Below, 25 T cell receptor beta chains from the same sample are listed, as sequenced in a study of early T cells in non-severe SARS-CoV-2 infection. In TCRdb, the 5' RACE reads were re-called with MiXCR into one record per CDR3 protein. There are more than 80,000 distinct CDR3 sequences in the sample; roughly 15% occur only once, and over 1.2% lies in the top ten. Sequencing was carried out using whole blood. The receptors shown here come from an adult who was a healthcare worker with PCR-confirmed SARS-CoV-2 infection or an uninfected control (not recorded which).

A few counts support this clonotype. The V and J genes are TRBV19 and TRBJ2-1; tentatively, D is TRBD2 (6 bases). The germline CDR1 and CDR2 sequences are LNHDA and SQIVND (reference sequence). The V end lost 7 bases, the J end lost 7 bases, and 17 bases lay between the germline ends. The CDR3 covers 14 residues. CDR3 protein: CASKNWGGTNEQFF. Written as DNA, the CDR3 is TGTGCCAGTAAGAATTGGGGAGGTACGAATGAGCAGTTCTTC.

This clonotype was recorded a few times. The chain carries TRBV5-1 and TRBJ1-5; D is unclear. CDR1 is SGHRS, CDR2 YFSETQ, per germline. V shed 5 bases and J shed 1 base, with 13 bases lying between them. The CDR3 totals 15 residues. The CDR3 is CASRFDIGSNQPQHF. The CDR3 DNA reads TGCGCCAGCAGATTTGATATCGGGAGCAATCAGCCCCAGCATTTT.

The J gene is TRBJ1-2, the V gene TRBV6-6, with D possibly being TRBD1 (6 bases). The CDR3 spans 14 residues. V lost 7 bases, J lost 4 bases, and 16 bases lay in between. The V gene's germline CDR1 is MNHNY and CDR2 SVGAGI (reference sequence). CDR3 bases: TGTGCCAGCACCCAAGTGGGGGGCCGCTATGGCTACACCTTC. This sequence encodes CASTQVGGRYGYTF.

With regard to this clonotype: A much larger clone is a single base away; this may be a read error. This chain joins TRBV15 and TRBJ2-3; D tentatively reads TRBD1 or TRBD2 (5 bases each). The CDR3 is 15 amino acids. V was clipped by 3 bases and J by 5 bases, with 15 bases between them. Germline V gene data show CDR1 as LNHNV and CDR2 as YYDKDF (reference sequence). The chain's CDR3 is CATSSGATRGDTQYF. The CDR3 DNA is TGTGCCACCAGCAGCGGGGCGACCCGGGGAGATACGCAGTATTTT.

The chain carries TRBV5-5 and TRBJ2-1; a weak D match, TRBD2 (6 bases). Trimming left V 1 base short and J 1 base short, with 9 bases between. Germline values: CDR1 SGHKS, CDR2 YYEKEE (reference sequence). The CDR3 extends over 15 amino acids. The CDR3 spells CASSLRGISYNEQFF. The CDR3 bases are TGTGCCAGCAGCTTGCGGGGGATATCCTACAATGAGCAGTTCTTC.

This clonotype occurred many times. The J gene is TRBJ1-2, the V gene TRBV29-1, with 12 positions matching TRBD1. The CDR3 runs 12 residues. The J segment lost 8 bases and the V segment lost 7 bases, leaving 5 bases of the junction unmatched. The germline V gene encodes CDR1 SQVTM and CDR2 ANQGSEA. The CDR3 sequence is CSARDRGHGYTF. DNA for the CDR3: TGCAGCGCCAGGGACAGGGGGCACGGCTACACCTTC.

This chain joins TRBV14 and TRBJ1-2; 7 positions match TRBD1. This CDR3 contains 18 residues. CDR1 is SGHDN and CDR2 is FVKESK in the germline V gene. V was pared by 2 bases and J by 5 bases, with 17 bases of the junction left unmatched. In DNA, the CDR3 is TGTGCCAGCAGCCAACCATCTCAACTGACAGGGCTGGTATATGGCTACACCTTC. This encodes CASSQPSQLTGLVYGYTF.

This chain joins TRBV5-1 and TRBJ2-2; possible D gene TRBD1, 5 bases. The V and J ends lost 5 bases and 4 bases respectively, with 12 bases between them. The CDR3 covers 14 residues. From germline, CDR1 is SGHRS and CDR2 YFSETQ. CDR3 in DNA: TGCGCCAGCAGTGCGCAGGGTGGCACCGGGGAGCTGTTTTTT. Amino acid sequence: CASSAQGGTGELFF.

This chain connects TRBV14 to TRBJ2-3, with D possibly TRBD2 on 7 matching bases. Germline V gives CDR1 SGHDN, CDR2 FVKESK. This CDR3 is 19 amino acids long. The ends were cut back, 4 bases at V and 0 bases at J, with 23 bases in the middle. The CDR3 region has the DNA TGTGCCAGCAGCCGAAAACGGGGGGCCATCCCACTTAGCACAGATACGCAGTATTTT. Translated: CASSRKRGAIPLSTDTQYF.

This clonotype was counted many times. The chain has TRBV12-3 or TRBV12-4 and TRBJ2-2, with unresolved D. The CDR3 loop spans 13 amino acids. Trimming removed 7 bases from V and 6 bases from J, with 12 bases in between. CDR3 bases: TGTGCCAGCACACTCCTTCTCGCCGGGGAGCTGTTTTTT. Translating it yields CASTLLLAGELFF.

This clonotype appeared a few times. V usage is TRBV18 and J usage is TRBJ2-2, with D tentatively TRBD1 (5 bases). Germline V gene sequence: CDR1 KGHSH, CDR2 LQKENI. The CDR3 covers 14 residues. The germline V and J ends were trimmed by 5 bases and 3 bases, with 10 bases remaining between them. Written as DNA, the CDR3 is TGTGCCAGCTCATCCGACAGTTACACCGGGGAGCTGTTTTTT. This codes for CASSSDSYTGELFF.

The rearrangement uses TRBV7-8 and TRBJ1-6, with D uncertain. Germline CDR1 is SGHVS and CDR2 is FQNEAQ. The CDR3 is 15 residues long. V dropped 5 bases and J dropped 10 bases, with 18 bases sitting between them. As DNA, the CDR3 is TGTGCCAGCAGCGACGGGCCTCCGAGGCGGTCACCCCTCCACTTT. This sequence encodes CASSDGPPRRSPLHF.

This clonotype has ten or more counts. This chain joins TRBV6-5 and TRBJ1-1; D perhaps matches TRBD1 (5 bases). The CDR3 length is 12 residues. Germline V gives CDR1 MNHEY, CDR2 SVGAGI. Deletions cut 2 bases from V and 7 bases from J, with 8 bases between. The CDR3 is CASSYRGGEAFF. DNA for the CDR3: TGTGCCAGCAGTTACCGGGGGGGTGAAGCTTTCTTT.

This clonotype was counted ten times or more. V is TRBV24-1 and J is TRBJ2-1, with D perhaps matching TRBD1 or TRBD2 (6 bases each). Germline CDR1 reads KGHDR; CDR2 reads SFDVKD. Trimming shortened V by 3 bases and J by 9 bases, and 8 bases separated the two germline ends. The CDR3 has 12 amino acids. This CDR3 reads CATSDRGLEQFF. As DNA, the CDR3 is TGTGCCACCAGTGATCGGGGGCTTGAGCAGTTCTTC.

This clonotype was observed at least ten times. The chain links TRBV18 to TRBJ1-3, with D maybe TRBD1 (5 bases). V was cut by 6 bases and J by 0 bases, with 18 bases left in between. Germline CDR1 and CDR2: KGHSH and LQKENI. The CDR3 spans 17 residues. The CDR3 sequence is CASSGTPTPLSGNTIYF. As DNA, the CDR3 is TGTGCCAGCTCCGGGACTCCCACCCCACTCTCTGGAAACACCATATATTTT.

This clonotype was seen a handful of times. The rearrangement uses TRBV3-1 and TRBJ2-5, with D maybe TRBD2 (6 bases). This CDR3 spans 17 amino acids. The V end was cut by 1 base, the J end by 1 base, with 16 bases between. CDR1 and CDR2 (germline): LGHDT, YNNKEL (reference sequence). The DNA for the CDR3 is TGTGCCAGCAGCCAAGTGGGAGGCCGGGACTCCCAAGAGACCCAGTACTTC. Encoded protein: CASSQVGGRDSQETQYF.

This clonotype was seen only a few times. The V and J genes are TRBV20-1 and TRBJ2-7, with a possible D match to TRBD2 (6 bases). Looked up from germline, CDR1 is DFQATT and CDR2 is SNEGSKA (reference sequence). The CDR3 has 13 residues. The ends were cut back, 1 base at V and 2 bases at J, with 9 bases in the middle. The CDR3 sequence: CSARVPGAYEQYF. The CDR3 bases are TGCAGTGCTAGAGTCCCGGGGGCCTACGAGCAGTACTTC.

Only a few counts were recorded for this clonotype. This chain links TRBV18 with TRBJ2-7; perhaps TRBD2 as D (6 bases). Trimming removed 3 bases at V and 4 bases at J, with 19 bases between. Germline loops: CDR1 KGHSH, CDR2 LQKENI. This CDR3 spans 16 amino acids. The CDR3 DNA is TGTGCCAGCTCACCCCTCAGTGCGGGGAGCCGGTACGAGCAGTACTTC. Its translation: CASSPLSAGSRYEQYF.

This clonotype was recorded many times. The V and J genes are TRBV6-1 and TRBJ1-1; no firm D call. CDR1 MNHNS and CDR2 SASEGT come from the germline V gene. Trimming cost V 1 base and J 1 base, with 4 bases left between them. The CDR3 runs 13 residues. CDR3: CASSEEANTEAFF. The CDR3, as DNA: TGTGCCAGCAGTGAAGAAGCGAACACTGAAGCTTTCTTT.

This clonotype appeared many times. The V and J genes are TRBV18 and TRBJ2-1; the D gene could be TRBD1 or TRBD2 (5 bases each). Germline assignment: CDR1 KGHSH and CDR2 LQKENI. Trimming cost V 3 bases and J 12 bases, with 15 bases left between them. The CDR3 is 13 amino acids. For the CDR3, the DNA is TGTGCCAGCTCACCGGCCTGGGACGGATTGCAGTTCTTC. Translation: CASSPAWDGLQFF.

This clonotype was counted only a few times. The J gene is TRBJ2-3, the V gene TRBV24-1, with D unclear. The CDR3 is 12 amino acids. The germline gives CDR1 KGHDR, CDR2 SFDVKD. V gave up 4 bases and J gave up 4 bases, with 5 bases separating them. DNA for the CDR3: TGTGCCACCAGTGAGAATGCAGATACGCAGTATTTT. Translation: CATSENADTQYF.

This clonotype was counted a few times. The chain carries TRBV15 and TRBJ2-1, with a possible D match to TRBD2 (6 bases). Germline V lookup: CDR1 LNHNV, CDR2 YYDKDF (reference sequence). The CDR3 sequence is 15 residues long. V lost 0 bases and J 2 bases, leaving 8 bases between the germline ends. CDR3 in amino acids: CATSRDGGTYNEQFF. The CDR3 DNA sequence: TGTGCCACCAGCAGAGACGGGGGAACCTACAATGAGCAGTTCTTC.

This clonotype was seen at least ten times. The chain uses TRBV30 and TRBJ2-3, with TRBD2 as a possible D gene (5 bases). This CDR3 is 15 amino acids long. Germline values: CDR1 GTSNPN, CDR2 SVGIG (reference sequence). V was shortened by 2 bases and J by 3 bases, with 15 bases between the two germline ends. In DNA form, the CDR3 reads TGTGCCTGGAGTATTAAGGGCCCGGGAACAGATACGCAGTATTTT. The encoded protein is CAWSIKGPGTDTQYF.

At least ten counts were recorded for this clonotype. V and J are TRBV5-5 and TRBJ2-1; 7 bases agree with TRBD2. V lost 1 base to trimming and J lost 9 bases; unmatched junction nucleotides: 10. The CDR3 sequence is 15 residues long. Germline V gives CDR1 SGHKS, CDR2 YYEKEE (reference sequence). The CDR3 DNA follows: TGTGCCAGCAGCTTGACCCCTGGGGGGGAGGTTGAGCAGTTCTTC. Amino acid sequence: CASSLTPGGEVEQFF.

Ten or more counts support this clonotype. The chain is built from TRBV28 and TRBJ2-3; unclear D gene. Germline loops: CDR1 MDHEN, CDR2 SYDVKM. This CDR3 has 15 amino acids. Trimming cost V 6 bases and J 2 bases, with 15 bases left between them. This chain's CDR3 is CASSKFVWDTDTQYF. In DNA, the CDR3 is TGTGCCAGCAGCAAATTCGTTTGGGACACAGATACGCAGTATTTT.